This T cell receptor beta chain appears in the sequencing data of a study of brain T cells in children with intractable seizures. General study results and limits: Pre- and post-surgery blood differed in depth, so pre-surgery absences may be undersampling. Patients' HCMV serostatus was unknown; virus specificity rests on CDR3 similarity alone.

This clone came up a few times. Its antigen is unidentified. Sequencing used immunoSEQ multiplex PCR; TCRdb keeps in-frame clones, though not all of them. The sample records 110,000 or so clones, 85% to 95% being singletons. The sequenced cases were selected for having the highest brain T cell transcript signatures. V gave up 6 bases and J gave up 5 bases, with 10 bases separating them. The CDR3 length is 12 residues. From germline, CDR1 is SGHTA and CDR2 FQGNSA. The chain joins TRBV7-2 to TRBJ1-1; possible D gene TRBD1, 6 bases. The source was peripheral blood, collected at surgery. The receptor's source is a boy in the first two years of life with hemimegalencephaly and intractable seizures. Here the CDR3 DNA reads TGTGCCAGCAGGCCGAGGGGGACTGAAGCTTTCTTT. Translated: CASRPRGTEAFF.